These 5 T cell receptor beta chains were all obtained from the same sample, sequenced in a study of radiation and T cells in renal cell carcinoma. Sequencing used immunoSEQ multiplex PCR; TCRdb keeps in-frame clones, though not all of them. The profile covers 6,000 to 8,000 clones, with less than 65% appearing a single time and under 45% taken by the ten largest. Treatment noted: treatment-naive control, cytoreductive nephrectomy. The sample was tumor tissue, taken from a patient whose treatment was nephrectomy without radiotherapy. These receptors all stem from a woman between 65 and 79 years old with renal cell carcinoma.

The chain links TRBV9 to TRBJ1-3, with D perhaps TRBD1 (5 bases). CDR3 size: 18 residues. CDR1 SGDLS and CDR2 YYNGEE come from the germline V gene. V gave up 4 bases and J gave up 0 bases, with 20 bases separating them. The DNA for the CDR3 is TGTGCCAGCAGCTCCACGAGTGGGACGGGGCTCTCTGGAAACACCATATATTTT. Translated, it gives CASSSTSGTGLSGNTIYF. The full variable domain, with the rest looked up from reference TRBV9 and TRBJ1-3, is DSGVTQTPKHLITATGQRVTLRCSPRSGDLSVYWYQQSLDQGLQFLIQYYNGEERAKGNILERFSAQQFPDLHSELNLSSLELGDSALYFCASSSTSGTGLSGNTIYFGEGSWLTVV.

The chain recombines TRBV19 with TRBJ1-2; a weak D match, TRBD1 (6 bases). The length of the CDR3 is 15 residues. CDR1 is LNHDA, CDR2 SQIVND, per germline (reference sequence). V lost 1 base to trimming and J lost 3 bases, with 12 bases between them. CDR3 residues: CASSIVGTSDYGYTF. The CDR3 DNA reads TGTGCCAGTAGTATAGTCGGGACATCGGACTATGGCTACACCTTC. The full variable domain, its missing parts supplied by reference TRBV19 and TRBJ1-2, is DGGITQSPKYLFRKEGQNVTLSCEQNLNHDAMYWYRQDPGQGLRLIYYSQIVNDFQKGDIAEGYSVSREKKESFPLTVTSAQKNPTAFYLCASSIVGTSDYGYTFGSGTRLTVV.

The chain links TRBV11-2 to TRBJ1-5, with 9 bases identical to TRBD1. Germline trimming cut 2 bases from V and 4 bases from J; bases unmatched to any gene: 3. CDR3 length: 15 amino acids. Per germline, CDR1 SGHAT and CDR2 FQNNGV. CDR3 amino acids: CASSLSGTGNQPQHF. The CDR3 nucleotides read TGTGCCAGCAGCTTAAGTGGGACAGGGAATCAGCCCCAGCATTTT. The full variable domain, completed using reference TRBV11-2 and TRBJ1-5, is EAGVAQSPRYKIIEKRQSVAFWCNPISGHATLYWYQQILGQGPKLLIQFQNNGVVDDSQLPKDRFSAERLKGVDSTLKIQPAKLEDSAVYLCASSLSGTGNQPQHFGDGTRLSIL.

This clone came up a few times. The rearrangement uses TRBV30 and TRBJ1-1; no clear D gene. CDR1 is GTSNPN and CDR2 is SVGIG in the germline V gene (reference sequence). The V and J ends lost 4 bases and 2 bases respectively, with 5 bases between them. The CDR3 is 11 residues long. CDR3 protein: CAWTVNTEAFF. In DNA form, the CDR3 reads TGTGCCTGGACGGTCAACACTGAAGCTTTCTTT.

This chain uses TRBV5-6 with TRBJ2-7; D is uncertain. CDR3 length equals 13 residues. Per germline, CDR1 SGHDT and CDR2 YYEEEE. Trimming removed 4 bases from V and 1 base from J, with 9 bases in between. In DNA, the CDR3 is TGTGCCAGCAGCCCGGACGGGTCCTACGAGCAGTACTTC. This translates into CASSPDGSYEQYF.